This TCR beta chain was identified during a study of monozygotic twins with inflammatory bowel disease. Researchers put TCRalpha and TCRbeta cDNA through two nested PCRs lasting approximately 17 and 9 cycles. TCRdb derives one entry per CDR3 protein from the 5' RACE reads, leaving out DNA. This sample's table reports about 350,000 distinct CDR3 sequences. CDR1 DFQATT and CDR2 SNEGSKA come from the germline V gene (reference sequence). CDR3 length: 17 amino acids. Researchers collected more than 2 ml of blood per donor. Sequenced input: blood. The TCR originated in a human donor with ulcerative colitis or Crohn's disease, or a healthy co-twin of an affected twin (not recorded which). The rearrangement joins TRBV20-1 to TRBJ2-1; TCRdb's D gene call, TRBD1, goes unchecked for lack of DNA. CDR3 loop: CSARGGFDQRSYNEQFF.